Following are 9 T cell receptor beta chains from one sample sequenced in a study of shared clonotypes between healthy human individuals. This table comes from immunoSEQ multiplex PCR, and its TCRdb copy is limited to in-frame clones, with some not included. The table records approximately 2,300,000 clones, 85% to 95% of them present only once. Material for sequencing was naive CD4+ T cells from PBMCs. The sample's subset: CD45RA+ positively selected. The receptors originated from a man younger than 30 in good health. Some clones in this sample may be carry-over from other donors' samples.

Note on this clone: Other nucleotide sequences in the sample specify the same CDR3. The V call is TRBV28, the J call TRBJ2-5, with D tentatively TRBD1 (6 bases). CDR3 size: 12 residues. The germline V and J ends were trimmed by 6 bases and 5 bases, with 10 bases remaining between them. The germline gives CDR1 MDHEN, CDR2 SYDVKM. CDR3 nucleotides: TGTGCCAGCAGGGGCAGGGGTGAGACCCAGTACTTC. This codes for CASRGRGETQYF.

The CDR3 DNA reads as TGTGCCAGCAGGAGGACAGGGGACGGCGAAAAACTGTTTTTT. Translated, it gives CASRRTGDGEKLFF. This sequence joins TRBV27 and TRBJ1-4, with 9 bases that match TRBD1. Trimming took 6 bases from V and 8 from J; bases not matched to a gene: 7. In germline, CDR1 is MNHEY, CDR2 SMNVEV (reference sequence). This CDR3 spans 14 amino acids. Full variable domain (remainder filled in from reference TRBV27 and TRBJ1-4): EAQVTQNPRYLITVTGKKLTVTCSQNMNHEYMSWYRQDPGLGLRQIYYSMNVEVTDKGDVPEGYKVSRKEKRNFPLILESPSPNQTSLYFCASRRTGDGEKLFFGSGTQLSVL.

Comments on this clone: Other DNA variants within this sample encode the same CDR3. The chain links TRBV5-1 to TRBJ1-1; possible D gene TRBD1, 6 bases. The V gene's germline CDR1 is SGHRS and CDR2 YFSETQ. The V gene lost 2 bases and the J gene lost 1 base, with 9 bases spanning the gap. CDR3 size: 14 residues. The CDR3: CASSFDRPNTEAFF. The CDR3 DNA follows: TGCGCCAGCAGCTTCGACAGGCCGAACACTGAAGCTTTCTTT.

The genes are TRBV21-1 and TRBJ1-1. TRBV21-1 is described as a pseudogene. This CDR3 is built from 16 residues. CDR3 in DNA: TGTGCCAGCAGCAAAGCTGGAGGGGCCAGGAACACTGAAGCTTTCTTT. It translates to CASSKAGGARNTEAFF.

This clone was observed a single time. This chain joins TRBV4-1 and TRBJ1-4, with no clear D. Germline V CDR1 and CDR2: MGHRA, YSYEKL. The V gene lost 1 base and the J gene lost 3 bases, with 9 bases spanning the gap. This CDR3 spans 15 amino acids. CDR3 DNA sequence: TGCGCCAGCAGCCAAGTTGGGTGGGCTAATGAAAAACTGTTTTTT. Translation gives CASSQVGWANEKLFF.

V gene TRBV7-3 combines with J gene TRBJ2-1, with TRBD2 matching 7 bases. CDR3 size: 17 residues. J gave up 3 bases and V 2 bases, and 10 bases lay outside the gene matches. Germline assignment: CDR1 SGHTA and CDR2 FQGTGA. The CDR3 bases are TGTGCCAGCAGCTTATACCCCAACGGGAGGCGCTACAATGAGCAGTTCTTC. This sequence encodes CASSLYPNGRRYNEQFF.

The chain uses TRBV7-3 and TRBJ2-6; 8 positions agree with TRBD1. Trimming cost V 5 bases and J 1 base; bases outside gene matches: 7. Per germline, CDR1 SGHTA and CDR2 FQGTGA. This CDR3 has 17 amino acids. DNA for the CDR3: TGTGCCAGCAGCCCAAGCGGACAGGGTTCTGGGGCCAACGTCCTGACTTTC. Protein product: CASSPSGQGSGANVLTF.

The rearrangement links TRBV6-1 to TRBJ2-1; 7 bases map to TRBD2. CDR1 is MNHNS and CDR2 is SASEGT in the germline V gene. The CDR3 runs 18 residues. V lost 3 bases, J lost 0 bases, and 11 bases stayed unmatched. The CDR3 loop reads CASSDPHGRTSSYNEQFF. The CDR3 nucleotides read TGTGCCAGCAGTGACCCGCACGGACGGACTAGCTCCTACAATGAGCAGTTCTTC.

The V call is TRBV30, the J call TRBJ2-5; either TRBD1 or TRBD2 may fit D (6 bases each). The CDR3 length is 14 residues. Looked up from germline, CDR1 is GTSNPN and CDR2 is SVGIG (reference sequence). V was cut by 2 bases and J by 7 bases, with 17 bases left in between. The CDR3 coding sequence is TGTGCCTGGAGTTCTACAGGGACCGGGGGGACCCAGTACTTC. Translation gives CAWSSTGTGGTQYF.